Following are 25 T cell receptor beta chains from one sample sequenced in a study of T-cell memory formation after mild COVID-19. TCRdb re-analysed the 5' RACE reads in MiXCR, keeping a single row per CDR3 protein. The sample holds roughly 400,000 distinct CDR3 sequences, 16% seen once. The sequenced sample consisted of PBMCs or a T cell subset sorted from them (not recorded which). Every receptor here comes from a man between 18 and 35 years old who had mild COVID-19 (a few samples of this study predate the infection). Cell type and time point are not known.

A few counts support this clonotype. V gene TRBV4-1 combines with J gene TRBJ2-3, with D perhaps TRBD2 (6 bases). Germline CDR1 reads MGHRA; CDR2 reads YSYEKL. V was clipped by 3 bases and J by 5 bases, with 15 bases between them. The CDR3 totals 15 residues. CDR3 DNA sequence: TGCGCCAGCAGCCAGCCGACGGGGAGGAGAGATACGCAGTATTTT. This gives the protein CASSQPTGRRDTQYF.

V gene TRBV23-1 combines with J gene TRBJ1-4; D call uncertain. TRBV23-1 is noted as an ORF with a role that remains uncertain. CDR3 size: 12 residues. Trimming shortened V by 4 bases and J by 10 bases, and 10 bases separated the two germline ends. The CDR3 bases are TGCGCCAGCAGTCGGTTACCATTAAAACTGTTTTTT. It encodes CASSRLPLKLFF.

This clonotype was seen more than once but under ten times. The CDR3 here is CASSQEGQGRNQPQHF. CDR3 in DNA: TGCGCCAGCAGCCAAGAAGGACAGGGAAGGAATCAGCCCCAGCATTTT. V gene TRBV4-1 combines with J gene TRBJ1-5; 8 bases map to TRBD1. Losses at the gene ends were 0 bases for V and 4 bases for J; bases not matched to a gene: 5. Germline assignment: CDR1 MGHRA and CDR2 YSYEKL. CDR3 length: 16 amino acids.

Ten or more counts support this clonotype. This chain links TRBV7-2 with TRBJ1-1; 8 bases match TRBD1. Germline CDR1 is SGHTA and CDR2 is FQGNSA. The length of the CDR3 is 15 residues. The V gene end was trimmed by 1 base and the J gene end by 4 bases; junction bases not matched to a gene: 5. The CDR3 protein is CASSLGQGQITEAFF. The CDR3, as DNA: TGTGCCAGCAGCTTAGGACAGGGGCAGATCACTGAAGCTTTCTTT.

A few counts support this clonotype. The J gene is TRBJ2-7, the V gene TRBV6-5, with D unclear. The length of the CDR3 is 13 residues. Germline V gene data show CDR1 as MNHEY and CDR2 as SVGAGI. Trimming stripped 2 bases from V and 2 bases from J, with 7 bases between. The DNA of the CDR3 is TGTGCCAGCAGTTACACAGATACCTACGAGCAGTACTTC. Translation gives CASSYTDTYEQYF.

The chain links TRBV5-1 to TRBJ2-7; D is undetermined. V was clipped by 0 bases and J by 0 bases, with 7 bases between them. The CDR3 extends over 14 amino acids. In germline, CDR1 is SGHRS, CDR2 YFSETQ. The CDR3 protein is CASSLVGHSYEQYF. CDR3 in DNA: TGCGCCAGCAGCTTGGTTGGGCACTCCTACGAGCAGTACTTC.

The table lists this clonotype with many counts. The chain recombines TRBV4-1 with TRBJ2-3; TRBD1 matches 12 bases. CDR3 length: 15 residues. In germline, CDR1 is MGHRA, CDR2 YSYEKL. The ends lost 6 bases at V and 5 bases at J; junction bases unmatched: 6. CDR3 coding DNA: TGCGCCAGCAGAAGGGACAGGGGGCTTGGAGATACGCAGTATTTT. It codes for CASRRDRGLGDTQYF.

The table lists this clonotype with a count of one. J is TRBJ2-3 and V is TRBV12-5, with 7 positions matching TRBD1. CDR1 is LGHNT and CDR2 is FRNRAP in the germline V gene. Trimming removed 2 bases from V and 4 bases from J; junction bases left unmatched: 3. CDR3 length equals 14 residues. CDR3 region: CASGLLQGSDTQYF. The CDR3 coding sequence is TGTGCTAGTGGTTTGCTACAGGGGTCAGATACGCAGTATTTT.

There are a few counts of this clonotype. The junction departs from the called germline gene at one end, perhaps through a read error. The chain links TRBV4-2 to TRBJ2-3; 9 nucleotides align to TRBD2. CDR1 LGHNA and CDR2 YNFKEQ come from the germline V gene. The CDR3 has 14 residues. The DNA of the CDR3 is TGTGCCAGCAGCCAAGATCGTTTAGCGGGGGATCGTCTTTTT. It encodes CASSQDRLAGDRLF.

The genes are TRBV6-2 or TRBV6-3 and TRBJ2-1; D is unresolved. Trimming took 10 bases from V and 3 from J, leaving 7 bases between them. Germline assignment: CDR1 MNHEY and CDR2 SVGEGT. The CDR3 is made up of 11 amino acids. DNA of the CDR3: TGTGCCACAGGCAGCTACAATGAGCAGTTCTTC. It encodes CATGSYNEQFF.

A few counts support this clonotype. This chain joins TRBV7-3 and TRBJ2-3; D might be TRBD1 (5 bases). Germline assignment: CDR1 SGHTA and CDR2 FQGTGA. Deletions cut 2 bases from V and 6 bases from J, with 15 bases between. CDR3 length: 15 amino acids. The CDR3 protein is CASSLSNGRADTQYF. The CDR3 DNA is TGTGCCAGCAGCTTATCTAACGGCAGGGCTGATACGCAGTATTTT.

The chain employs TRBV7-2 and TRBJ2-2; no reliable D call. Germline CDR1 reads SGHTA; CDR2 reads FQGNSA. Trimming pared 5 bases from V and 0 bases from J, leaving 10 bases between. There are 15 residues in the CDR3. CDR3 in DNA: TGTGCCAGCAGCAATCGGGCCGCGAACACCGGGGAGCTGTTTTTT. Amino acids: CASSNRAANTGELFF. Complete variable domain (other parts from reference TRBV7-2 and TRBJ2-2): GAGVSQSPSNKVTEKGKDVELRCDPISGHTALYWYRQSLGQGLEFLIYFQGNSAPDKSGLPSDRFSAERTGGSVSTLTIQRTQQEDSAVYLCASSNRAANTGELFFGEGSRLTVL.

The chain has TRBV7-3 and TRBJ1-2; TRBD1 matches at 10 bases. From germline, CDR1 is SGHTA and CDR2 FQGTGA. V lost 5 bases and J lost 8; bases outside the gene matches: 8. This CDR3 is 14 amino acids long. CDR3 loop: CASSAGQGNGGYTF. CDR3 nucleotides: TGTGCCAGCAGCGCGGGACAGGGGAACGGCGGCTACACCTTC.

This chain links TRBV3-1 with TRBJ2-3, with D possibly being TRBD2 (6 bases). V lost 0 bases and J 1 base, leaving 11 bases between the germline ends. The CDR3 has 16 amino acids. Germline V lookup: CDR1 LGHDT, CDR2 YNNKEL (reference sequence). The CDR3 nucleotides are TGTGCCAGCAGCCAAGATTTGGGCGGGGGCACAGATACGCAGTATTTT. The encoded protein is CASSQDLGGGTDTQYF.

This clonotype was found a few times. This chain uses TRBV3-1 with TRBJ1-6, with TRBD1 matching 9 bases. The germline V gene encodes CDR1 LGHDT and CDR2 YNNKEL (reference sequence). The CDR3 has 16 amino acids. The V gene end was trimmed by 1 base and the J gene end by 10 bases; junction bases not matched to a gene: 8. CDR3 in DNA: TGTGCCAGCAGCCAAGGGCCCGGGACAGGGCAATCACCCCTCCACTTT. Translating gives CASSQGPGTGQSPLHF.

In its sample, this clonotype was seen many times. The rearrangement links TRBV7-9 to TRBJ2-7; D may be TRBD1 or TRBD2 (5 bases each). CDR3 size: 12 residues. CDR1 SEHNR and CDR2 FQNEAQ come from the germline V gene (reference sequence). Deletions cut 1 base from V and 5 bases from J, with 6 bases between. CDR3: CASSLGGDEQYF. As DNA, the CDR3 is TGTGCCAGCAGCTTAGGAGGGGACGAGCAGTACTTC. The full variable domain, in which reference TRBV7-9 and TRBJ2-7 provide the parts outside the CDR3, is DTGVSQNPRHKITKRGQNVTFRCDPISEHNRLYWYRQTLGQGPEFLTYFQNEAQLEKSRLLSDRFSAERPKGSFSTLEIQRTEQGDSAMYLCASSLGGDEQYFGPGTRLTVT.

This chain joins TRBV10-3 and TRBJ1-6; D is possibly TRBD1 (5 bases). The CDR3 runs to 14 residues. The V gene's germline CDR1 is ENHRY and CDR2 SYGVKD. V was pared by 3 bases and J by 7 bases, with 10 bases between. The CDR3 DNA is TGTGCCATCAGTGACAGGGCAGGCAATTCACCCCTCCACTTT. As protein: CAISDRAGNSPLHF.

This chain connects TRBV19 to TRBJ2-1, with 7 bases fitting TRBD2. This CDR3 spans 15 amino acids. Trimming took 2 bases from V and 7 from J; bases not matched to a gene: 8. Germline values: CDR1 LNHDA, CDR2 SQIVND (reference sequence). CDR3 DNA sequence: TGTGCCAGTAGTATATGGGGTCGGGGAGGGAATGAGCAGTTCTTC. It is translated as CASSIWGRGGNEQFF.

This clonotype came up a few times. The V gene is TRBV5-1, the J gene TRBJ1-1; 7 bases are shared with TRBD1. The CDR3 loop spans 14 amino acids. Germline CDR1 and CDR2: SGHRS and YFSETQ. J lost 2 bases, V lost 3 bases, and 4 bases had no gene match. CDR3 nucleotides: TGCGCCAGCAGCTCGGGGACAGCAAACACTGAAGCTTTCTTT. Protein product: CASSSGTANTEAFF.

This clonotype came up a few times. CDR3 amino acids: CASTPRPRVDSNQPQHF. The CDR3 DNA sequence: TGTGCCAGCACCCCCAGGCCCCGGGTTGATAGCAATCAGCCCCAGCATTTT. This chain uses TRBV7-8 with TRBJ1-5; unclear D gene. Germline loops: CDR1 SGHVS, CDR2 FQNEAQ. The CDR3 is made up of 17 amino acids. Trimming shortened V by 7 bases and J by 0 bases, and 19 bases separated the two germline ends.

The chain joins TRBV12-3 or TRBV12-4 to TRBJ2-5; D call uncertain. V shed 1 base and J shed 7 bases, with 10 bases lying between them. CDR3 length: 13 amino acids. CDR3 nucleotides: TGTGCCAGCAGTTTAGGGGCCTCGCCGACCCAGTACTTC. It encodes CASSLGASPTQYF.

The chain uses TRBV28 and TRBJ1-2, with TRBD1 matching 7 bases. Germline CDR1 MDHEN, CDR2 SYDVKM. The CDR3 consists of 17 residues. V was clipped by 5 bases and J by 8 bases; unmatched bases: 20. The CDR3: CASSLGGGGGPLGGYTF. CDR3 bases: TGTGCCAGCAGTCTTGGGGGAGGGGGCGGACCCCTTGGGGGCTACACCTTC.

In its sample, this clonotype was seen a few times. CDR3 region: CASSLRGQRNTIYF. As DNA, the CDR3 is TGTGCCAGCAGTTTAAGGGGACAGAGAAACACCATATATTTT. The chain employs TRBV12-3 or TRBV12-4 and TRBJ1-3, with TRBD1 matching over 7 bases. The trim removed 2 bases at V and 5 bases at J, leaving 3 bases unmatched. CDR3 size: 14 residues.

This clonotype was observed a few times. V usage is TRBV10-3 and J usage is TRBJ2-5; a weak D match, TRBD1 (6 bases). The CDR3 contains 13 residues. Germline V gene data show CDR1 as ENHRY and CDR2 as SYGVKD. The V gene lost 7 bases and the J gene lost 1 base, with 10 bases spanning the gap. CDR3 sequence (DNA): TGTGCCATCATGACGGACAGCCAAGAGACCCAGTACTTC. It is translated as CAIMTDSQETQYF.

This clonotype was observed a few times. In DNA form, the CDR3 reads TGTGCCAGCAGCCCGGCTTTTGTGCCCCTGGTGGATCAGCCCCAGCATTTT. It specifies CASSPAFVPLVDQPQHF. The rearrangement links TRBV7-2 to TRBJ1-5; D not certain. Trimming removed 5 bases at V and 5 bases at J, with 22 bases between. CDR1 is SGHTA and CDR2 is FQGNSA in the germline V gene. This CDR3 has 17 residues.